Listed below are T cell receptor beta chains from one sample, sequenced in a study of T cell changes during pregnancy in multiple sclerosis. This table comes from immunoSEQ multiplex PCR, and its TCRdb copy is limited to in-frame clones, with some not included. The sample consists of roughly 70,000 clones, approximately 90% of them appearing once. The material was peripheral blood, obtained in the third trimester of pregnancy. The receptors originated from a female donor with multiple sclerosis, enrolled in a pregnancy study. Both conserved end residues are part of each CDR3. A D gene is named only where the DNA matches it firmly. Clone size is not always given. Where it is, it says once, few, many or a class for expanded clones.

V gene	J gene	D gene	clone size	CDR3 DNA	CDR3 protein
TRBV25-1	TRBJ2-5	.	.	TGTGCCAGCAGCCTACTCGAGACCCAGTACTTC	CASSLLETQYF
TRBV6-1	TRBJ2-1	.	.	TGTGCCAGCAGTGTACATCCCCTCAATGAGCAGTTCTTC	CASSVHPLNEQFF
TRBV9	TRBJ1-4	TRBD1	.	TGTGCCAGCAGCGTAGCTTTGGGACAGGGTGATGAAAAACTGTTTTTT	CASSVALGQGDEKLFF
TRBV4-3	TRBJ1-2	.	.	TGCGCCAGCAGCCCCCCGGGGGGGGCGGACTATGGCTACACCTTC	CASSPPGGADYGYTF
TRBV19	TRBJ1-1	.	once	TGTGCCACCAGAAAGAACACTGAAGCTTTCTTT	CATRKNTEAFF
TRBV9	TRBJ2-2	TRBD1	.	TGTGCCAGCAGCGTACAGGGGGCTGTGACCGGGGAGCTGTTTTTT	CASSVQGAVTGELFF
TRBV27	TRBJ1-1	.	once	TGTGCCAGCAGCAGAGCAACCGGAGGGATGAACACTGAAGCTTTCTTT	CASSRATGGMNTEAFF
TRBV5-4	TRBJ1-2	TRBD1	once	TGTGCCAGCAGCGAAGGGACAGGGGGCTTGAATGGCTACACCTTC	CASSEGTGGLNGYTF
TRBV15	TRBJ1-1	TRBD1	.	TGTGCCACCAGCAGAACATCCGGGACAGGGGGCGAAGGGCTACTTGGAGCTTTCTTT	CATSRTSGTGGEGLLGAFF
TRBV27	TRBJ2-1	TRBD1	.	TGTGCCAGCAGTTCCCGGGACAGAAATGAGCAGTTCTTC	CASSSRDRNEQFF
TRBV25-1	TRBJ2-7	.	.	TGTGCCAGCAGTGAGCGGGATAAATACTACGAGCAGTACTTC	CASSERDKYYEQYF
TRBV25-1	TRBJ1-2	TRBD1	.	TGTGCCAGCAGGGACAGGGGCCCTTACACCTTC	CASRDRGPYTF
TRBV6-4	TRBJ2-5	.	.	TGTGCCAGCAGTGACTCGACTCTATCCTCAGAGACCCAGTACTTC	CASSDSTLSSETQYF
TRBV6-1	TRBJ2-6	TRBD1	.	TGTGCCAGCAGTGAAGTTCCGGGACAGAGATCTGGGGCCAACGTCCTGACTTTC	CASSEVPGQRSGANVLTF
TRBV6-5	TRBJ1-1	.	few	TGTGCCAGCAGAGAGACAGCTTCGAACACTGAAGCTTTCTTT	CASRETASNTEAFF
TRBV2	TRBJ1-2	TRBD1	.	TGTGCCAGCAGTGTGGGACAGGGGACCGGTGGCTACACCTTC	CASSVGQGTGGYTF
TRBV28	TRBJ1-2	TRBD1	.	TGTGCCAGCAGTTCCGGGACAGGTGGGGGAAGAGGCTACACCTTC	CASSSGTGGGRGYTF
TRBV7-6	TRBJ2-1	TRBD2	.	TGTGCCAGCAGCTCGGTAGCGGGACTCTACAATGAGCAGTTCTTC	CASSSVAGLYNEQFF
TRBV19	TRBJ1-5	.	.	TGTGCCAGTAGTCGGACAGTACATCAGCCCCAGCATTTT	CASSRTVHQPQHF
TRBV5-1	TRBJ2-7	TRBD1	.	TGCGCCAGCAGCTTGGAGACAGGGATCGCCTACGAGCAGTACTTC	CASSLETGIAYEQYF
TRBV2	TRBJ1-1	.	.	TGTGCAGGGAGGGAAGACACTGAAGCTTTCTTT	CAGREDTEAFF
TRBV28	TRBJ2-2	.	.	TGTGCCAGCAGTCCACAGAGGGCGGGGATCAGGGAGCTGTTTTTT	CASSPQRAGIRELFF
TRBV6-1	TRBJ1-5	.	.	TGTGCCAGCAGCCAAGGGGCGCTAAATCAGCCCCAGCATTTT	CASSQGALNQPQHF
TRBV10-2	TRBJ2-7	TRBD2	.	TGCGCCAGCAGCGATAGCGGGCGGGGTCGGTACGAGCAGTACTTC	CASSDSGRGRYEQYF
TRBV19	TRBJ1-5	TRBD1	once	TGTGCCAGTAGTATAACCGCAGGGGGCCGGGGCAATCAGCCCCAGCATTTT	CASSITAGGRGNQPQHF
TRBV5-4	TRBJ2-4	TRBD1	.	TGTGCCAGCAGCTATGGACAGGGGGAAAACATTCAGTACTTC	CASSYGQGENIQYF
TRBV7-6	TRBJ2-7	TRBD1	.	TGTGCCAGCCAGAAAGGGACAGGAGCCTACGAGCAGTACTTC	CASQKGTGAYEQYF
TRBV19	TRBJ1-5	.	.	TGTGCCAGTAGAACTAGATCGGGTAGGGAGGATCAGCCCCAGCATTTT	CASRTRSGREDQPQHF
TRBV12-5	TRBJ2-1	.	.	TGTGCTAGTGGTCCAGGGAGGCCTGTCTCCAATGAGCAGTTCTTC	CASGPGRPVSNEQFF
TRBV12-5	TRBJ2-7	TRBD1	.	TGTGCTAGTGGTTTGGTATCCGGGACAGCCTACGAGCAGTACTTC	CASGLVSGTAYEQYF
TRBV6-5	TRBJ2-7	TRBD1	.	TGTGCCAGCAGTTACGGGACAGCCCCCTCCTACGAGCAGTACTTC	CASSYGTAPSYEQYF
TRBV9	TRBJ2-6	.	.	TGTGCCAGCAGCGTATCCTCAACAGCTGGGGCCAACGTCCTGACTTTC	CASSVSSTAGANVLTF
TRBV30	TRBJ2-5	.	.	TGTGCCTGGAGTGTCCTGCTAGGACAGGGAATTTATGGACTAGATGAAGAGACCCAGTACTTC	CAWSVLLGQGIYGLDEETQYF
TRBV19	TRBJ1-6	.	.	TGTGCTAGTAGTCCGGGACACCGAACCTATAATTCACCCCTCCACTTT	CASSPGHRTYNSPLHF
TRBV7-9	TRBJ2-1	TRBD1	.	TGTGCCAGCAGCTTAGGGGGGACAGGCCACAATGAGCAGTTCTTC	CASSLGGTGHNEQFF
TRBV7-3	TRBJ1-3	TRBD1	.	TGTGCCAGCAGCTGTCACCCGACAGGGGGTGGGCGCACCATATATTTT	CASSCHPTGGGRTIYF